The source of this T cell receptor beta chain is a study of T-cell memory formation after mild COVID-19. Germline V gene sequence: CDR1 MNHEY, CDR2 SVGAGI. Trimming shortened V by 2 bases and J by 0 bases, and 7 bases separated the two germline ends. This CDR3 has 15 residues. Study conclusions and caveats: Balance between CD4 and CD8 was seen in clones contracting day 15 to 85, and a CD4+ lean was seen in later expanders. Among CD4+ contracting clones, most were CM and EM, and CD8+ ones EMRA.

On this clonotype: Its antigen is unidentified.

5'RACE primed from the constant segment yielded TCR alpha and TCR beta cDNA libraries bearing sample barcodes and UMIs. MiXCR, applied by TCRdb to the 5' RACE reads, yields one record per CDR3 protein. The sample includes just over 350,000 distinct CDR3 sequences, 13% to 15% seen only once; the top ten take 22%. The V call is TRBV6-5, the J call TRBJ2-2; possibly TRBD2 for D (6 bases). The sequenced material came from PBMCs or a T cell subset sorted from them (not recorded which). The clonotype was recovered from a man aged 18 to 30 who had mild COVID-19 (a few samples of this study predate the infection). Cell type and time point are not known. The CDR3 reads CASSYAGTNTGELFF. CDR3 DNA sequence: TGTGCCAGCAGTTACGCGGGAACGAACACCGGGGAGCTGTTTTTT.